These 29 T cell receptor beta chains were all obtained from the same sample, sequenced in a study of blood T cell repertoires in COVID-19. Clones were read by immunoSEQ multiplex PCR, and TCRdb kept only the in-frame ones, dropping some. The table lists more than 30,000 clones, 70% to 90% of them singletons. Sequencing was done on a sample of peripheral blood. Receptors were obtained from a man aged 55 to 70 with active COVID-19.

The chain couples TRBV19 to TRBJ2-5; 9 bases align to TRBD2. With 4 bases clipped from V and 6 bases from J, the junction kept 15 bases outside the gene matches. The CDR3 has 17 amino acids. The V gene's germline CDR1 is LNHDA and CDR2 SQIVND (reference sequence). The CDR3 loop reads CASSKITGTRGGKTQYF. CDR3 DNA sequence: TGTGCCAGTAGTAAGATAACGGGGACGCGGGGGGGAAAGACCCAGTACTTC.

The chain joins TRBV9 to TRBJ2-1; TRBD2 matches 13 bases. The ends lost 3 bases at V and 6 bases at J; junction bases unmatched: 3. CDR1 and CDR2 from the germline V gene are SGDLS and YYNGEE. This CDR3 has 15 residues. The CDR3 here is CASSDWTSGGNEQFF. CDR3 sequence (DNA): TGTGCCAGCAGCGACTGGACTAGCGGGGGCAATGAGCAGTTCTTC. Complete variable domain (other parts from reference TRBV9 and TRBJ2-1): DSGVTQTPKHLITATGQRVTLRCSPRSGDLSVYWYQQSLDQGLQFLIQYYNGEERAKGNILERFSAQQFPDLHSELNLSSLELGDSALYFCASSDWTSGGNEQFFGPGTRLTVL.

The chain employs TRBV10-3 and TRBJ2-2, with no clear D. Germline CDR1 ENHRY, CDR2 SYGVKD. This CDR3 is built from 11 residues. V lost 5 bases to trimming and J lost 6 bases, with 4 bases between them. The CDR3 nucleotides are TGTGCCATCAGTCCCTCCGGGGAGCTGTTTTTT. This encodes CAISPSGELFF.

J is TRBJ2-7 and V is TRBV11-2; possible D gene TRBD1, 5 bases. The CDR3 contains 14 residues. Germline-derived CDR1 and CDR2 are SGHAT and FQNNGV. The ends were cut back, 0 bases at V and 3 bases at J, with 9 bases in the middle. This CDR3 is CASSLDGQGYEQYF. CDR3 sequence (DNA): TGTGCCAGCAGCTTAGACGGGCAGGGCTACGAGCAGTACTTC.

V usage is TRBV6-2 or TRBV6-3 and J usage is TRBJ1-2; 8 bases are shared with TRBD1. The germline gives CDR1 MNHEY, CDR2 SVGEGT. The CDR3 has 15 amino acids. V lost 4 bases, J lost 6 bases, and 10 bases stayed unmatched. CDR3 sequence (DNA): TGTGCCAGCAGTTCCCGCCAGGGGGCGCCGGATGGCTACACCTTC. Its translation is CASSSRQGAPDGYTF.

The V gene is TRBV6-2 or TRBV6-3, the J gene TRBJ2-3, with TRBD2 matching over 11 bases. Germline loops: CDR1 MNHEY, CDR2 SVGEGT. The V and J ends lost 5 bases and 8 bases, in that order; junction bases with no gene match: 24. The CDR3 spans 20 residues. For the CDR3, the DNA is TGTGCCAGCAGTCCCCTCACTGGGACTAGCGGAGGGGGATTGTTTGGTACGCAGTATTTT. This codes for CASSPLTGTSGGGLFGTQYF.

The J gene is TRBJ2-7, the V gene TRBV5-1; 15 bases match TRBD2. Trimming at V came to 0 bases and at J to 6 bases, leaving 7 bases not matched to a gene. This CDR3 has 17 residues. Germline assignment: CDR1 SGHRS and CDR2 YFSETQ. For the CDR3, the DNA is TGCGCCAGCAGCTTGGGGACTAGCGGGAGGGCCCAGGGCGAGCAGTACTTC. Encoded protein: CASSLGTSGRAQGEQYF.

The chain combines TRBV5-1 with TRBJ2-3; D gene unclear. This CDR3 comprises 13 residues. The V gene's germline CDR1 is SGHRS and CDR2 YFSETQ. Trimming shortened V by 5 bases and J by 0 bases, and 7 bases separated the two germline ends. The DNA of the CDR3 is TGCGCCAGCAGGTCACAAAGCACAGATACGCAGTATTTT. This gives the protein CASRSQSTDTQYF.

This clone was observed a few times. The V and J genes are TRBV18 and TRBJ1-1, with D tentatively TRBD1 (6 bases). The length of the CDR3 is 13 residues. Between the trimmed V and J ends, which lost 3 bases and 8 bases, there was a span of 13 bases. CDR1 and CDR2 from the germline V gene are KGHSH and LQKENI. The CDR3 sequence is CASSPADSKEAFF. The CDR3 DNA reads TGTGCCAGCTCACCGGCGGACAGCAAAGAAGCTTTCTTT.

This clone was counted only a few times. The V and J genes are TRBV6-1 and TRBJ1-2, with TRBD1 identical over 10 bases. Germline V CDR1 and CDR2: MNHNS, SASEGT. J was trimmed by 4 bases and V by 2 bases; bases with no gene match: 7. The CDR3 loop spans 16 amino acids. CDR3 DNA: TGTGCCAGCAGTGAAACCGGGACAGGGGATCTCTATGGCTACACCTTC. Translating it yields CASSETGTGDLYGYTF.

This clone has only one observation. CDR3 sequence: CASSRESGTDTQYF. The CDR3, as DNA: TGTGCCAGCAGTCGGGAGTCGGGCACAGATACGCAGTATTTT. The chain employs TRBV7-2 and TRBJ2-3; D perhaps matches TRBD2 (6 bases). The germline CDR1 and CDR2 sequences are SGHTA and FQGNSA. Trimming cost V 6 bases and J 1 base, with 11 bases left between them. The CDR3 is made up of 14 amino acids.

The chain couples TRBV19 to TRBJ1-1, with a possible D match to TRBD1 (5 bases). V shed 4 bases and J shed 6 bases, with 15 bases lying between them. The CDR3 length is 14 residues. Germline V gene sequence: CDR1 LNHDA, CDR2 SQIVND (reference sequence). CDR3 sequence reads: CASSSQGGMAEAFF. For the CDR3, the DNA is TGTGCCAGTAGTAGTCAGGGCGGAATGGCTGAAGCTTTCTTT.

This clone was counted only a few times. The genes are TRBV3-1 (or the pseudogene TRBV3-2) and TRBJ1-1; the D is unclear. This CDR3 contains 14 residues. Trimming shortened V by 1 base and J by 8 bases, and 14 bases separated the two germline ends. Germline CDR1 is LGHDT and CDR2 is YNNKEL (reference sequence). Written as DNA, the CDR3 is TGTGCCAGCAGCCAAGGCCAAAGCAGGCGAGAAGCTTTCTTT. Its protein product is CASSQGQSRREAFF.

The CDR3 nucleotides are TGCGCCAGCAGCACGGACCCGACAGGGACTCCTGAAGCTTTCTTT. This sequence encodes CASSTDPTGTPEAFF. The rearrangement uses TRBV5-1 and TRBJ1-1; 7 bases match TRBD1. J gave up 6 bases and V 4 bases, and 12 bases lay outside the gene matches. This CDR3 has 15 amino acids. The germline V gene has CDR1 SGHRS and CDR2 YFSETQ.

This chain connects TRBV4-2 to TRBJ1-4; D might be TRBD1 (6 bases). V was shortened by 1 base and J by 5 bases, with 14 bases between the two germline ends. The germline V gene has CDR1 LGHNA and CDR2 YNFKEQ. This CDR3 region has 16 residues. CDR3 nucleotide sequence: TGTGCCAGCAGCCAAGGGGGGGGCAGAAAGAATGAAAAACTGTTTTTT. Translated, it gives CASSQGGGRKNEKLFF.

The chain employs TRBV13 and TRBJ2-6; TRBD2 matches 11 bases. Trimming took 5 bases from V and 1 from J; bases not matched to a gene: 7. Germline lookup yields CDR1 PRHDT and CDR2 FYEKMQ (reference sequence). The CDR3 is 18 residues long. CDR3 DNA: TGTGCCAGCAGCCTGGGACTAGCGGATGCATCTGGGGCCAACGTCCTGACTTTC. Residues: CASSLGLADASGANVLTF.

V usage is TRBV27 and J usage is TRBJ1-5; D perhaps matches TRBD1 (6 bases). Germline V gene sequence: CDR1 MNHEY, CDR2 SMNVEV (reference sequence). V dropped 0 bases and J dropped 4 bases, with 16 bases sitting between them. The CDR3 length is 17 residues. CDR3 in DNA: TGTGCCAGCAGTTTATCGTGGGGGGGCGGGAGAAATCAGCCCCAGCATTTT. This encodes CASSLSWGGGRNQPQHF.

The chain employs TRBV28 and TRBJ2-3; 11 nucleotides line up with TRBD2. This CDR3 is 17 amino acids long. The ends lost 5 bases at V and 6 bases at J; junction bases unmatched: 13. CDR1 is MDHEN and CDR2 is SYDVKM in the germline V gene. DNA for the CDR3: TGTGCCAGCAGTCCCGCCCCCGGGACTAGCGGTTTGGATACGCAGTATTTT. As protein: CASSPAPGTSGLDTQYF.

This chain connects TRBV18 to TRBJ2-1; 7 bases fit TRBD2. CDR3 length equals 16 residues. The J segment lost 0 bases and the V segment lost 6 bases, leaving 8 bases of the junction unmatched. Per the germline V gene, CDR1 is KGHSH and CDR2 is LQKENI. The CDR3 protein is CASSRSGASSYNEQFF. In DNA form, the CDR3 reads TGTGCCAGCTCCCGAAGCGGGGCCAGCTCCTACAATGAGCAGTTCTTC.

The V gene is TRBV18, the J gene TRBJ1-2; maybe TRBD1 (6 bases). With 3 bases removed from V and 6 bases from J, the gap between germline ends came to 14 bases. Germline V lookup: CDR1 KGHSH, CDR2 LQKENI. The CDR3 is 14 residues long. The CDR3 sequence: CASSPGHLGDGYTF. The CDR3, as DNA: TGTGCCAGCTCACCGGGACACTTGGGAGATGGCTACACCTTC.

The chain combines TRBV5-1 with TRBJ2-2; unclear D gene. Germline V gene data show CDR1 as SGHRS and CDR2 as YFSETQ. This CDR3 is 15 amino acids long. Trimming took off 2 bases at V and 2 bases at J, with 10 bases between the two ends. The CDR3 DNA is TGCGCCAGCAGCTTCGGCGGAGTTAACACCGGGGAGCTGTTTTTT. Amino acids: CASSFGGVNTGELFF.

V gene TRBV29-1 combines with J gene TRBJ2-1; D uncertain. V was pared by 2 bases and J by 10 bases, with 6 bases between. This CDR3 contains 10 residues. CDR1 SQVTM and CDR2 ANQGSEA come from the germline V gene. In DNA, the CDR3 is TGCAGCGTTGAATTGCGGGAGCAGTTCTTC. Translating it yields CSVELREQFF.

The chain joins TRBV19 to TRBJ1-4, with a tentative D call TRBD1 (6 bases). The CDR3 contains 13 residues. The germline gives CDR1 LNHDA, CDR2 SQIVND (reference sequence). V lost 10 bases, J lost 10 bases, and 19 bases lay in between. The CDR3 DNA sequence: TGTGCCACCACAAAGGGGGTTAAGGGAAAACTGTTTTTT. Its protein product is CATTKGVKGKLFF.

This chain links TRBV7-9 with TRBJ1-2, with 7 bases matching TRBD1. J gave up 0 bases and V 3 bases, and 1 base lay outside the gene matches. The CDR3 extends over 14 amino acids. Germline values: CDR1 SEHNR, CDR2 FQNEAQ (reference sequence). The CDR3 is CASSFGTANYGYTF. CDR3 bases: TGTGCCAGCAGCTTCGGGACAGCTAACTATGGCTACACCTTC.

The CDR3 DNA reads TGTGCCAGCACCCCAGGGGGACCCACGCTTGAAGCTTTCTTT. This translates into CASTPGGPTLEAFF. The V and J genes are TRBV21-1 and TRBJ1-1; TRBD1 is taken as the D call from the table, unchecked against the DNA. TRBV21-1 is tagged as a pseudogene. This CDR3 is built from 14 residues.

In this sample, this clone turned up a few times. V usage is TRBV3-1 (or the pseudogene TRBV3-2) and J usage is TRBJ1-2, with D possibly matching TRBD1 (6 bases). V was pared by 3 bases and J by 6 bases, with 14 bases between. This CDR3 region has 14 residues. Looked up from germline, CDR1 is LGHDT and CDR2 is YNNKEL (reference sequence). In DNA, the CDR3 is TGTGCCAGCAGCCACCCCCAGGGGCTCGATGGCTACACCTTC. Translated: CASSHPQGLDGYTF.

The rearrangement links TRBV12-3 or TRBV12-4 to TRBJ2-7; no clear D. The CDR3 runs to 11 residues. With 2 bases removed from V and 6 bases from J, the gap between germline ends came to 5 bases. CDR3 sequence: CASSLLGEQYF. In DNA, the CDR3 is TGTGCCAGCAGTTTACTCGGCGAGCAGTACTTC.

The rearrangement uses TRBV5-1 and TRBJ2-1, with unresolved D. The CDR3 totals 13 residues. Germline CDR1 is SGHRS and CDR2 is YFSETQ. V was clipped by 4 bases and J by 9 bases, with 14 bases between them. In nucleotides, the CDR3 is TGCGCCAGCAGCCCGCCCCTATCGCCTGAGCAGTTCTTC. Its protein is CASSPPLSPEQFF.

The chain combines TRBV18 with TRBJ2-7; maybe TRBD2 (6 bases). CDR1 is KGHSH and CDR2 is LQKENI in the germline V gene. This CDR3 is 17 amino acids long. V dropped 3 bases and J dropped 2 bases, with 20 bases sitting between them. CDR3 region: CASSPWASSDWAYEQYF. The CDR3 coding sequence is TGTGCCAGCTCACCTTGGGCATCTAGCGACTGGGCCTACGAGCAGTACTTC.